This TCR beta chain derives from a study of post-analysis software for immune sequencing data. Unique molecular identifiers had been added to the TCR beta cDNA libraries. Each CDR3 protein is one row after TCRdb ran MiXCR on the PCR reads. The sample yields hundreds of thousands of distinct CDR3 sequences, around 27% seen once. The TCR was taken from a girl aged 10 to 17 with multiple sclerosis. Sequences were obtained from blood.

The CDR3 reads CASSYRGGRIDEQYF. In DNA, the CDR3 is TGTGCCAGCAGCTACCGGGGGGGTAGGATCGACGAGCAGTACTTC. This sequence joins TRBV7-7 and TRBJ2-7; 8 bases agree with TRBD2. Germline lookup yields CDR1 SSHAT and CDR2 FNYEAQ (reference sequence). The CDR3 has 15 amino acids. Unmatched junction bases numbered 10, after V lost 4 bases and J lost 5 bases.